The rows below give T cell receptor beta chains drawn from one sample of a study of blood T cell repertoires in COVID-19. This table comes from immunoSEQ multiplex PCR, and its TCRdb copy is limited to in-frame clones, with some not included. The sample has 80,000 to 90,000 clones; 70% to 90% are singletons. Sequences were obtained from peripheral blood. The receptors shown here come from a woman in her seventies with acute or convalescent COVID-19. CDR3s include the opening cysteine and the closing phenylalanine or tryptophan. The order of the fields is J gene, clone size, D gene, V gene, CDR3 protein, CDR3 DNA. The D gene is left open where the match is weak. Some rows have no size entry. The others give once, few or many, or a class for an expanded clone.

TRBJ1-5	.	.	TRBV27	CASSSTLRDNRNQPQHF	TGTGCCAGCAGTTCTACCCTCCGGGACAATCGCAATCAGCCCCAGCATTTT
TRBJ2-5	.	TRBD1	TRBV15	CATSRGTGGAETQYF	TGTGCCACCAGCAGAGGGACAGGGGGCGCAGAGACCCAGTACTTC
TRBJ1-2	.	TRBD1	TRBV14	CASSQDTGGNYGYTF	TGTGCCAGCAGCCAGGACACAGGGGGCAATTATGGCTACACCTTC
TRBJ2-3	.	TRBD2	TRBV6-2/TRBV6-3	CASSYSTLAGSTDTQYF	TGTGCCAGCAGTTACTCGACCCTAGCGGGGAGCACAGATACGCAGTATTTT
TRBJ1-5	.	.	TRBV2	CASRGMGGADQPQHF	TGTGCCAGCAGGGGCATGGGGGGGGCGGATCAGCCCCAGCATTTT
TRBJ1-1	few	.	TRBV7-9	CASSPQQGVGQKSEAFF	TGTGCCAGCAGCCCCCAACAGGGAGTGGGGCAAAAGAGTGAAGCTTTCTTT
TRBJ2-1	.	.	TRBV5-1	CASSLLDPNEQFF	TGCGCCAGCAGCTTACTAGACCCCAATGAGCAGTTCTTC
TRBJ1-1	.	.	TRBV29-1	CSVGTARVNTEAFF	TGCAGCGTTGGGACAGCCCGGGTGAACACTGAAGCTTTCTTT
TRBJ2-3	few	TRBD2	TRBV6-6	CASSYQRGLTDTQYF	TGTGCCAGCAGTTACCAGCGGGGGCTCACAGATACGCAGTATTTT
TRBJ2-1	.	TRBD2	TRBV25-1	CASSTPSGRYEQFF	TGTGCCAGCAGTACGCCTAGCGGAAGGTATGAGCAGTTCTTC
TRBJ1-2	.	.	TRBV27	CASSSGGGYTF	TGTGCCAGCAGTTCCGGAGGTGGCTACACCTTC
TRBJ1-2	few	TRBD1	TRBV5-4	CASRTNRGDYGYTF	TGTGCCAGCAGAACAAACAGGGGGGACTATGGCTACACCTTC
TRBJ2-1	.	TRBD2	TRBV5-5	CASSSSLAGSYNEQFF	TGTGCCAGCAGCTCGTCACTAGCGGGAAGTTACAATGAGCAGTTCTTC
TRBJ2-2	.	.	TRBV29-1	CSVGHRAGELFF	TGCAGCGTTGGGCACAGGGCCGGGGAGCTGTTTTTT
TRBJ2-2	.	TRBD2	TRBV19	CASSWEGNTGELFF	TGTGCCAGTAGTTGGGAGGGGAACACCGGGGAGCTGTTTTTT
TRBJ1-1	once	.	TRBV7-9	CASSLQGRTEAFF	TGTGCCAGCAGCTTACAGGGGAGAACTGAAGCTTTCTTT
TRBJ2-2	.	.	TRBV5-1	CASSTGEPAGELFF	TGCGCCAGCAGCACTGGGGAGCCCGCCGGGGAGCTGTTTTTT
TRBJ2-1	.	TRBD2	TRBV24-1	CATSDLYSGGPYSYNEQFF	TGTGCCACCAGTGATTTGTACTCGGGGGGGCCCTACAGCTACAATGAGCAGTTCTTC
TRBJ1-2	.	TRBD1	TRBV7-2	CASSLSPGARGQNGYTF	TGTGCCAGCAGCTTATCGCCCGGTGCCAGGGGGCAGAATGGCTACACCTTC
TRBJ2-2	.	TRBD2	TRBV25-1	CASSDPLAGGPPGELFF	TGTGCCAGCAGTGATCCACTAGCGGGGGGGCCTCCCGGGGAGCTGTTTTTT
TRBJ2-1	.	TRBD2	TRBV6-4	CASSDKAGGYNEQFF	TGTGCCAGCAGTGACAAAGCGGGAGGGTACAATGAGCAGTTCTTC
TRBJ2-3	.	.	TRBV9	CASSFRRNATQQGRSYTDTQYF	TGTGCCAGCAGCTTCCGGAGGAACGCCACTCAACAGGGAAGATCATACACAGATACGCAGTATTTT
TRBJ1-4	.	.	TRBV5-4	CASSFSGYNEKLFF	TGTGCCAGCAGCTTTTCGGGTTATAATGAAAAACTGTTTTTT
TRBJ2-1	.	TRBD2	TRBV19	CASSIGLLAGGPLYNEQFF	TGTGCCAGTAGTATAGGACTACTAGCGGGAGGCCCCCTGTACAATGAGCAGTTCTTC
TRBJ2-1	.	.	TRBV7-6	CASSLPTGGGGYNEQFF	TGTGCCAGCAGCTTACCCACAGGGGGCGGGGGGTACAATGAGCAGTTCTTC
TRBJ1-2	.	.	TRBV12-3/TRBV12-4	CASLEGGGYTF	TGTGCCAGCCTGGAGGGAGGAGGCTACACCTTC
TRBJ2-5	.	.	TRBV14	CASSVLANQETQYF	TGTGCCAGCAGCGTCCTAGCGAACCAAGAGACCCAGTACTTC
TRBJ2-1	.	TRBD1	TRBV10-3	CAATGTGGRNEQFF	TGTGCCGCGACCGGGACAGGGGGTCGCAATGAGCAGTTCTTC
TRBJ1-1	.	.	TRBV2	CASRKTDGGTEAFF	TGTGCCAGCAGGAAGACAGATGGGGGGACTGAAGCTTTCTTT
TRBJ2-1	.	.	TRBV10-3	CAISEERRQFF	TGTGCCATCAGTGAAGAGAGGCGGCAGTTCTTC
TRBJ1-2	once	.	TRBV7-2	CASTRTGSNYGYTF	TGTGCCAGCACCCGAACGGGTTCTAACTATGGCTACACCTTC
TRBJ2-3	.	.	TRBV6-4	CASSDQGADTQYF	TGTGCCAGCAGTGACCAGGGCGCAGATACGCAGTATTTT
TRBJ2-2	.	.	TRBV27	CASSFRGGSTGELFF	TGTGCCAGCAGTTTTCGAGGGGGAAGCACCGGGGAGCTGTTTTTT
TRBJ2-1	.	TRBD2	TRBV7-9	CASSLTSDNNEQFF	TGTGCCAGCAGCTTAACTAGCGACAACAATGAGCAGTTCTTC
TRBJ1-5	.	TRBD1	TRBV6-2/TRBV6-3	CASSYLDRDQPQHF	TGTGCCAGCAGTTACTTGGACAGGGATCAGCCCCAGCATTTT
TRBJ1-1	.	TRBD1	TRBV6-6	CASTRQGGTEAFF	TGTGCCAGCACCAGACAGGGGGGCACTGAAGCTTTCTTT
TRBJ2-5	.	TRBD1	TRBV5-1	CASSPGSGTGYQETQYF	TGCGCCAGCAGCCCCGGATCCGGGACAGGGTACCAAGAGACCCAGTACTTC
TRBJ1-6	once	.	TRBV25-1	CASSAPRAGSYNSPLHF	TGTGCCAGCAGTGCCCCGCGGGCTGGGTCCTATAATTCACCCCTCCACTTT
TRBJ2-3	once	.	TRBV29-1	CSVGDGTDTQYF	TGCAGCGTTGGAGACGGCACAGATACGCAGTATTTT
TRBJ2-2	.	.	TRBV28	CASSTPDEGRAGELFF	TGTGCCAGCAGTACCCCTGATGAGGGTAGAGCCGGGGAGCTGTTTTTT
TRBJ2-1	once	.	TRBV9	CASSPRTVYNEQFF	TGTGCCAGCAGCCCAAGGACAGTCTACAATGAGCAGTTCTTC
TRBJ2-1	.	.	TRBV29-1	CSVVVAEWGNEQFF	TGCAGCGTTGTGGTAGCGGAGTGGGGAAATGAGCAGTTCTTC
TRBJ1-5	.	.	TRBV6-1	CASSEAQRTTRGSNQPQHF	TGTGCCAGCAGTGAAGCACAACGGACGACCCGAGGGAGCAATCAGCCCCAGCATTTT
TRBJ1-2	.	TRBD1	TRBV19	CASSTRQGDGYTF	TGTGCCAGTAGTACTCGACAGGGGGATGGCTACACCTTC
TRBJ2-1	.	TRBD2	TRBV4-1	CASSRETSGGINEQFF	TGCGCCAGCAGCCGAGAGACTAGCGGGGGGATAAATGAGCAGTTCTTC
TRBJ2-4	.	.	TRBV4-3	CASSQDDGRGKDIQYF	TGCGCCAGCAGCCAAGATGACGGGAGAGGGAAAGACATTCAGTACTTC